The 13 T cell receptor beta chains in this list originate from one sample, sequenced in a study of OX40 agonist ivuxolimab in advanced cancers. Method: immunoSEQ multiplex PCR; TCRdb's copy keeps in-frame clones and lacks some. The sample carries 25,000 to 35,000 clones, about 86% recorded once. This sample comprised CD4+ or CD8+ T cells sorted from blood, obtained in a trial of the OX40 agonist ivuxolimab. The receptors were gathered from an adult with an advanced solid tumor such as melanoma, head and neck, liver or kidney cancer.

J is TRBJ2-3 and V is TRBV10-3; the D gene is possibly TRBD1 (5 bases). Germline values: CDR1 ENHRY, CDR2 SYGVKD. V was pared by 8 bases and J by 6 bases, with 24 bases between. The CDR3 has 16 residues. The DNA for the CDR3 is TGTGCCATCGGGCCGTCTGGGGCTCCCCCTTGGGATACGCAGTATTTT. It specifies CAIGPSGAPPWDTQYF.

The chain has TRBV27 and TRBJ2-7; tentative D call: TRBD2 (6 bases). V was shortened by 3 bases and J by 5 bases, with 14 bases between the two germline ends. The CDR3 sequence is 14 residues long. CDR1 is MNHEY, CDR2 SMNVEV, per germline (reference sequence). CDR3 protein: CASSLGRERNEQYF. CDR3 sequence (DNA): TGTGCCAGCAGTTTGGGACGGGAGAGAAACGAGCAGTACTTC.

This chain links TRBV2 with TRBJ2-3; weak D call: TRBD1 (5 bases). Germline assignment: CDR1 SNHLY and CDR2 FYNNEI. The CDR3 extends over 17 amino acids. Deletions cut 0 bases from V and 2 bases from J, with 15 bases between. CDR3 nucleotides: TGTGCCAGCAGTGAAGCGGGTTCAGGGTTTCTCACAGATACGCAGTATTTT. Amino acid sequence: CASSEAGSGFLTDTQYF. The variable domain in full, with the rest retrieved from reference TRBV2 and TRBJ2-3, is EPEVTQTPSHQVTQMGQEVILRCVPISNHLYFYWYRQILGQKVEFLVSFYNNEISEKSEIFDDQFSVERPDGSNFTLKIRSTKLEDSAMYFCASSEAGSGFLTDTQYFGPGTRLTVL.

This clone is medium-sized in the sample. V and J are TRBV29-1 and TRBJ2-7; 14 positions agree with TRBD2. The CDR3 length is 12 residues. Germline V gives CDR1 SQVTM, CDR2 ANQGSEA. V shed 7 bases and J 6 bases; nucleotides not matched to a gene: 2. Written as DNA, the CDR3 is TGCAGCGGACTAGCGGGAGGGTCCGAGCAGTACTTC. Translated: CSGLAGGSEQYF.

This clone showed up just a few times. The chain couples TRBV10-3 to TRBJ2-4; D is unclear. Between the trimmed V and J ends, which lost 2 bases and 1 base, there was a span of 6 bases. This CDR3 contains 14 residues. Germline V lookup: CDR1 ENHRY, CDR2 SYGVKD. The CDR3 DNA sequence: TGTGCCATCAGTGAGCCGAATGCCAAAAACATTCAGTACTTC. It is translated as CAISEPNAKNIQYF.

The chain links TRBV9 to TRBJ2-1; TRBD2 matches at 10 bases. Germline CDR1 reads SGDLS; CDR2 reads YYNGEE. The CDR3 is made up of 16 amino acids. J lost 3 bases, V lost 0 bases, and 3 bases had no gene match. Here the CDR3 reads CASSVGAGGVYNEQFF. For the CDR3, the DNA is TGTGCCAGCAGCGTAGGAGCGGGAGGGGTCTACAATGAGCAGTTCTTC. The variable domain in full, completed from reference TRBV9 and TRBJ2-1, reads DSGVTQTPKHLITATGQRVTLRCSPRSGDLSVYWYQQSLDQGLQFLIQYYNGEERAKGNILERFSAQQFPDLHSELNLSSLELGDSALYFCASSVGAGGVYNEQFFGPGTRLTVL.

This clone rates as medium-sized. This chain connects TRBV11-2 to TRBJ1-2; unclear D gene. V was clipped by 5 bases and J by 3 bases, with 7 bases between them. The CDR3 is 12 amino acids. Germline CDR1 and CDR2: SGHAT and FQNNGV. The chain's CDR3 is CASSLGDYGYTF. In nucleotides, the CDR3 is TGTGCCAGCAGCCTCGGAGACTATGGCTACACCTTC.

In its sample, this clone was seen once. The chain is built from TRBV13 and TRBJ1-2, with TRBD1 matching 10 bases. Germline V CDR1 and CDR2: PRHDT, FYEKMQ (reference sequence). Unmatched junction bases numbered 6, after V lost 5 bases and J lost 6 bases. CDR3 length equals 14 residues. The CDR3 here is CASSRDRGLNGYTF. Written as DNA, the CDR3 is TGTGCCAGCAGCCGGGACAGGGGCCTCAATGGCTACACCTTC.

The chain carries TRBV12-2 and TRBJ2-5. TRBV12-2 has pseudogene status. The CDR3 length is 18 residues. This CDR3 is CASRLARIRDQLQETQYF. The CDR3 coding sequence is TGTGCAAGTCGCTTAGCGAGAATCCGGGACCAGCTCCAAGAGACCCAGTACTTC.

This clone was seen only once. The chain recombines TRBV6-5 with TRBJ2-7, with D perhaps TRBD1 (6 bases). The CDR3 length is 14 residues. V was pared by 0 bases and J by 5 bases, with 11 bases between. Germline values: CDR1 MNHEY, CDR2 SVGAGI. The CDR3: CASSYSGTLDEQYF. CDR3 sequence (DNA): TGTGCCAGCAGTTACTCCGGGACACTGGACGAGCAGTACTTC.

This clone has just one count. This sequence joins TRBV30 and TRBJ2-1; D possibly matches TRBD1 or TRBD2 (5 bases each). V shed 7 bases and J shed 7 bases, with 20 bases lying between them. The CDR3 is made up of 14 amino acids. Germline CDR1 and CDR2: GTSNPN and SVGIG (reference sequence). The DNA for the CDR3 is TGTGCCTCCTTATTTGGGACCCGTCTAAATGAGCAGTTCTTC. Amino acids: CASLFGTRLNEQFF.

The rearrangement uses TRBV10-1 and TRBJ2-4, with D tentatively TRBD1 (5 bases). The V end lost 2 bases, the J end lost 1 base, and 12 bases lay between the germline ends. Germline CDR1 reads WNHNN; CDR2 reads SYGVQD (reference sequence). There are 16 residues in the CDR3. CDR3 nucleotides: TGCGCCAGCAGTGAGGTGTGGCCAGGGGCCAAAAACATTCAGTACTTC. The encoded protein is CASSEVWPGAKNIQYF.

The V gene is TRBV6-1, the J gene TRBJ2-5; D remains ambiguous. The CDR3 is 15 amino acids. The germline CDR1 and CDR2 sequences are MNHNS and SASEGT. The V gene lost 5 bases and the J gene lost 2 bases, with 15 bases spanning the gap. The CDR3: CASSPRDPRQETQYF. In DNA, the CDR3 is TGTGCCAGCAGTCCCCGTGACCCCAGGCAAGAGACCCAGTACTTC.